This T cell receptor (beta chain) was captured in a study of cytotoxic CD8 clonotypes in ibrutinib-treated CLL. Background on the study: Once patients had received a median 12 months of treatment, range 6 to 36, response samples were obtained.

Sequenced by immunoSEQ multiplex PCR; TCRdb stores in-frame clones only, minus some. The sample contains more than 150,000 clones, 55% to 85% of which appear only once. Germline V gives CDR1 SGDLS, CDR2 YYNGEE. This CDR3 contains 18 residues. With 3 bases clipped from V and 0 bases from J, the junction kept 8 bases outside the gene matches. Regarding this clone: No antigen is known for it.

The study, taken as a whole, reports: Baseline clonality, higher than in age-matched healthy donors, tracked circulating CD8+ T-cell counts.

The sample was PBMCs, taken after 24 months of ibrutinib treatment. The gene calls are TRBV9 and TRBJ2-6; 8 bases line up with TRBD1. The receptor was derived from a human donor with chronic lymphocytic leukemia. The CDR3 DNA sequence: TGTGCCAGCAGCGCAGACAGGGGTGTGGGCTCTGGGGCCAACGTCCTGACTTTC. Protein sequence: CASSADRGVGSGANVLTF.